This T cell receptor (beta chain) emerged from a study of Ad26.COV2.S vaccination and SARS-CoV-2 variants. In the study overall: In the study, Ad26.COV2.S was injected intramuscularly once, or twice 56 days apart. Study-level points and caveats: Breadth and depth estimates from TCRs may understate total T cell responses. Once vaccination had occurred, spike-specific CD8+ and CD4+ T cell responses reportedly showed substantial breadth. Measurement of non-spike TCR breadth gave similar results in vaccine and placebo recipients.

Comments on this clone: Its antigen is unidentified.

Documented treatment: roughly 19 received Ad26.COV2.S at low or high dose, single or two shots; 5 received placebo; per-sample allocation not given. Collection of samples fell on day 63 after the first vaccine or placebo injection. Trimming left V 3 bases short and J 6 bases short, with 8 bases between. CDR1 and CDR2 (germline): SQVTM, ANQGSEA. This CDR3 contains 12 residues. Repertoires were generated with immunoSEQ multiplex PCR, while TCRdb's copy carries only in-frame clones and drops some. Here the sample spans fewer than 400,000 clones, almost 90% being singletons. The chain links TRBV29-1 to TRBJ1-4; the D is unclear. The sequence came from a person aged 18 to 59 who received the Ad26.COV2.S COVID-19 vaccine or a placebo. Sequencing used peripheral blood, obtained in a trial of Ad26.COV2.S vaccine versus placebo. CDR3 nucleotides: TGCAGCGTTGACAGCGAAGATGAAAAACTGTTTTTT. Translating gives CSVDSEDEKLFF.